The 15 T cell receptor beta chains reported below all come from one sample, sequenced in a study of blood T cell repertoires in COVID-19. Assay used: immunoSEQ multiplex PCR; TCRdb lists only in-frame clones, some missing. The repertoire holds about 49,000 clones, with approximately 90% as singletons. The sample taken for sequencing was peripheral blood. The receptors here all came from a man older than 75 with acute or convalescent COVID-19.

The chain carries TRBV5-1 and TRBJ2-7; D may be TRBD2 (7 bases). CDR3 length: 15 amino acids. CDR1 is SGHRS and CDR2 is YFSETQ in the germline V gene. V lost 4 bases and J lost 1, with 15 bases in between. The CDR3: CASSPEGRGSYEQYF. CDR3 nucleotide sequence: TGCGCCAGCAGCCCGGAGGGGAGGGGGTCCTACGAGCAGTACTTC. Using reference TRBV5-1 and TRBJ2-7 for the parts outside the CDR3, the full variable domain is KAGVTQTPRYLIKTRGQQVTLSCSPISGHRSVSWYQQTPGQGLQFLFEYFSETQRNKGNFPGRFSGRQFSNSRSEMNVSTLELGDSALYLCASSPEGRGSYEQYFGPGTRLTVT.

In its sample, this clone was seen once. The chain links TRBV19 to TRBJ2-7; D perhaps matches TRBD2 (6 bases). Trimming cost V 3 bases and J 0 bases, with 12 bases left between them. This CDR3 has 15 residues. Germline V gives CDR1 LNHDA, CDR2 SQIVND (reference sequence). The CDR3, as DNA: TGTGCCAGTAGTATGGAACGGGGGAGCTCCTACGAGCAGTACTTC. This translates into CASSMERGSSYEQYF.

This clone was detected only once. The V call is TRBV24-1, the J call TRBJ2-3; D may be TRBD2 (6 bases). Germline CDR1 and CDR2: KGHDR and SFDVKD. The CDR3 loop spans 17 amino acids. V was trimmed by 2 bases and J by 1 base, leaving 15 bases between them. CDR3 bases: TGTGCCACCAGTGATTCGTCCCGCGGGGTAGGCACAGATACGCAGTATTTT. It encodes CATSDSSRGVGTDTQYF.

The chain employs TRBV19 and TRBJ2-2; tentatively, D is TRBD2 (7 bases). V was shortened by 2 bases and J by 4 bases, with 11 bases between the two germline ends. The CDR3 loop spans 15 amino acids. Germline V gene sequence: CDR1 LNHDA, CDR2 SQIVND (reference sequence). The CDR3 reads CASSIKGGVTGELFF. The CDR3 coding sequence is TGTGCCAGTAGTATAAAAGGGGGGGTCACCGGGGAGCTGTTTTTT.

This sequence joins TRBV24-1 and TRBJ1-1; TRBD1 is a possible D gene (5 bases). Trimming took 5 bases from V and 1 from J, leaving 7 bases between them. This CDR3 spans 13 amino acids. Germline values: CDR1 KGHDR, CDR2 SFDVKD. The CDR3 DNA sequence: TGTGCCACCAGTGTAGGACAGAACACTGAAGCTTTCTTT. Its protein product is CATSVGQNTEAFF.

The rearrangement joins TRBV27 to TRBJ1-1, with D uncertain. V was pared by 6 bases and J by 0 bases, with 11 bases between. Germline V gene sequence: CDR1 MNHEY, CDR2 SMNVEV (reference sequence). There are 14 residues in the CDR3. Here the CDR3 DNA reads TGTGCCAGCAGACTGAAACCGGTGAACACTGAAGCTTTCTTT. This encodes CASRLKPVNTEAFF.

The chain uses TRBV6-5 and TRBJ1-2; TRBD1 matches at 10 bases. The trim removed 4 bases at V and 7 bases at J, leaving 6 bases unmatched. Germline V gene data show CDR1 as MNHEY and CDR2 as SVGAGI. The length of the CDR3 is 14 residues. CDR3 residues: CASSSPGQGSGYTF. CDR3 coding DNA: TGTGCCAGCAGTTCCCCGGGACAGGGGTCTGGCTACACCTTC.

The rearrangement joins TRBV30 to TRBJ2-3, with a tentative D call TRBD1 (5 bases). Trimming pared 4 bases from V and 3 bases from J, leaving 11 bases between. Per germline, CDR1 GTSNPN and CDR2 SVGIG (reference sequence). The CDR3 has 13 amino acids. CDR3 bases: TGTGCCTGGATCAGGGCAGGGACAGATACGCAGTATTTT. Protein sequence: CAWIRAGTDTQYF. The full variable domain, completed using reference TRBV30 and TRBJ2-3, is SQTIHQWPATLVQPVGSPLSLECTVEGTSNPNLYWYRQAAGRGLQLLFYSVGIGQISSEVPQNLSASRPQDRQFILSSKKLLLSDSGFYLCAWIRAGTDTQYFGPGTRLTVL.

This sequence joins TRBV18 and TRBJ1-1, with D hard to call. V dropped 5 bases and J dropped 1 base, with 8 bases sitting between them. The CDR3 covers 13 residues. CDR1 is KGHSH and CDR2 is LQKENI in the germline V gene. The CDR3 nucleotides read TGTGCCAGCTCAACGACACCGAACACTGAAGCTTTCTTT. It translates to CASSTTPNTEAFF.

In its sample, this clone was seen once. The V call is TRBV5-6, the J call TRBJ2-5, with a weak D call TRBD2 (5 bases). This CDR3 comprises 13 residues. V was cut by 1 base and J by 4 bases, with 8 bases left in between. Germline V gene lookup returns CDR1 SGHDT and CDR2 YYEEEE. CDR3 protein: CASSLPGRETQYF. CDR3 nucleotides: TGTGCCAGCAGCTTGCCTGGGAGAGAGACCCAGTACTTC.

The rearrangement links TRBV5-6 to TRBJ1-4; 8 bases line up with TRBD1. From germline, CDR1 is SGHDT and CDR2 YYEEEE. The CDR3 runs to 16 residues. V lost 0 bases to trimming and J lost 3 bases; unmatched junction nucleotides: 4. Here the CDR3 reads CASSLGQGKANEKLFF. Written as DNA, the CDR3 is TGTGCCAGCAGCTTGGGACAGGGGAAGGCTAATGAAAAACTGTTTTTT.

This rearrangement joins TRBV4-1 to TRBJ2-7, with 10 bases fitting TRBD1. There are 16 residues in the CDR3. Losses at the gene ends were 5 bases for V and 4 bases for J; bases not matched to a gene: 11. Germline V lookup: CDR1 MGHRA, CDR2 YSYEKL. Here the CDR3 DNA reads TGCGCCAGCAGCGCACCCGGGACAGGGGTCTGGTACGAGCAGTACTTC. Protein sequence: CASSAPGTGVWYEQYF.

The gene calls are TRBV6-2 or TRBV6-3 and TRBJ2-3; D remains unclear. The CDR3 runs to 12 residues. From germline, CDR1 is MNHEY and CDR2 SVGEGT. Trimming took off 5 bases at V and 5 bases at J, with 8 bases between the two ends. CDR3 sequence (DNA): TGTGCCAGCAGTCCACTCGTAGATACGCAGTATTTT. Amino acid sequence: CASSPLVDTQYF.

This chain connects TRBV30 to TRBJ2-7, with 10 bases matching TRBD1. CDR3 length: 14 residues. CDR1 is GTSNPN, CDR2 SVGIG, per germline (reference sequence). The J segment lost 3 bases and the V segment lost 3 bases, leaving 5 bases of the junction unmatched. The CDR3 nucleotides read TGTGCCTGGAGAGGACAGGGGGTTGTCTACGAGCAGTACTTC. This encodes CAWRGQGVVYEQYF.

This rearrangement joins TRBV3-1 (or the pseudogene TRBV3-2) to TRBJ2-7; 7 bases are shared with TRBD1. Trimming removed 4 bases from V and 2 bases from J; junction bases left unmatched: 5. Per the germline V gene, CDR1 is LGHDT and CDR2 is YNNKEL (reference sequence). The CDR3 has 14 residues. CDR3 protein: CASSPRTGTYEQYF. DNA for the CDR3: TGTGCCAGCAGCCCCCGGACAGGAACCTACGAGCAGTACTTC.